A single sample gave rise to the 11 T cell receptor beta chains below, sequenced in a study of blood T cell repertoires in COVID-19. TCRdb keeps only in-frame clones here, not all; method: immunoSEQ multiplex PCR. The sample lists about 49,000 clones; roughly 90% were seen once. Material: peripheral blood. The receptors come from a man of 80 years or more with acute or convalescent COVID-19.

The J gene is TRBJ1-6, the V gene TRBV28, with 9 bases identical to TRBD1. V trimming: 8 bases; J trimming: 0 bases; junction bases outside the gene matches: 5. The CDR3 has 16 amino acids. Germline values: CDR1 MDHEN, CDR2 SYDVKM. This CDR3 reads CASRDRANSYNSPLHF. The CDR3 region has the DNA TGTGCCAGCCGGGACAGGGCAAACTCCTATAATTCACCCCTCCACTTT.

This chain joins TRBV9 and TRBJ1-2; TRBD1 agrees at 7 bases. This CDR3 region has 14 residues. Unmatched junction bases numbered 6, after V lost 0 bases and J lost 7 bases. Germline-derived CDR1 and CDR2 are SGDLS and YYNGEE. CDR3 DNA: TGTGCCAGCAGCGTAGAGACAGGGCGGGCTGGCTACACCTTC. Amino acids: CASSVETGRAGYTF.

This clone was detected only once. The chain links TRBV19 to TRBJ1-5, with 9 bases lining up with TRBD1. Germline values: CDR1 LNHDA, CDR2 SQIVND (reference sequence). The CDR3 covers 17 residues. V lost 1 base and J lost 6; bases outside the gene matches: 10. The CDR3 DNA reads as TGTGCCAGTAGTATAGGAGGGACAGGGAAACAAGGTCAGCCCCAGCATTTT. It encodes CASSIGGTGKQGQPQHF.

The gene calls are TRBV3-1 (or the pseudogene TRBV3-2) and TRBJ2-3, with 9 bases lining up with TRBD1. Germline-derived CDR1 and CDR2 are LGHDT and YNNKEL (reference sequence). The CDR3 is 15 amino acids. V lost 1 base and J lost 1; bases outside the gene matches: 0. As DNA, the CDR3 is TGTGCCAGCAGCCAAGGGACAGGGGGCACAGATACGCAGTATTTT. Translating it yields CASSQGTGGTDTQYF.

The genes are TRBV5-1 and TRBJ2-7, with 7 bases lining up with TRBD2. Germline values: CDR1 SGHRS, CDR2 YFSETQ. This CDR3 spans 13 amino acids. V was clipped by 6 bases and J by 3 bases; unmatched bases: 6. CDR3 bases: TGCGCCAGCAACCCCGGGGGGAGCTACGAGCAGTACTTC. Residues: CASNPGGSYEQYF.

This clone was counted a single time. This chain uses TRBV28 with TRBJ2-1, with a possible D match to TRBD2 (6 bases). From germline, CDR1 is MDHEN and CDR2 SYDVKM. The CDR3 is made up of 16 amino acids. V lost 5 bases and J lost 7, with 21 bases in between. The CDR3 protein is CASSKRPKKLANEQFF. The CDR3 coding sequence is TGTGCCAGCAGTAAAAGACCCAAGAAACTAGCTAATGAGCAGTTCTTC.

This clone was detected only once. The chain couples TRBV5-1 to TRBJ1-3, with D tentatively TRBD1 (5 bases). The CDR3 has 15 amino acids. The ends were cut back, 4 bases at V and 4 bases at J, with 15 bases in the middle. Germline V CDR1 and CDR2: SGHRS, YFSETQ. The CDR3 DNA follows: TGCGCCAGCAGCCGTACCGGGACTCCAGGAAACACCATATATTTT. As protein: CASSRTGTPGNTIYF.

The V gene is TRBV5-1, the J gene TRBJ1-3; TRBD1 aligns across 7 bases. The germline V gene has CDR1 SGHRS and CDR2 YFSETQ. With 4 bases clipped from V and 4 bases from J, the junction kept 8 bases outside the gene matches. The CDR3 length is 15 residues. This chain's CDR3 is CASSQRTGPGNTIYF. CDR3 nucleotide sequence: TGCGCCAGCAGCCAGAGGACAGGTCCCGGAAACACCATATATTTT.

This clone has a single count. At one end the junction does not follow the germline gene, possibly because of a read error. This rearrangement joins TRBV5-4 to TRBJ2-2; 9 bases agree with TRBD1. From germline, CDR1 is SGHNT and CDR2 YYREEE (reference sequence). The CDR3 is 15 residues long. The CDR3 here is CASSLGQGGVRELFF. CDR3 DNA: TGTGCCAGCAGTTTGGGACAGGGAGGTGTGCGGGAGCTGTTTTTT.

The chain links TRBV24-1 to TRBJ1-2; the D gene is possibly TRBD1 (5 bases). The V end was cut by 5 bases, the J end by 5 bases, with 8 bases between. Germline V lookup: CDR1 KGHDR, CDR2 SFDVKD. This CDR3 is built from 12 residues. CDR3 coding DNA: TGTGCCACCAGTGTGCAGGGATATGGCTACACCTTC. It yields the protein CATSVQGYGYTF.

V gene TRBV28 combines with J gene TRBJ1-2, with D possibly being TRBD1 (6 bases). Trimming pared 6 bases from V and 4 bases from J, leaving 15 bases between. The CDR3 spans 14 residues. Germline V CDR1 and CDR2: MDHEN, SYDVKM. The CDR3 loop is CASSPPRGPYGYTF. In DNA form, the CDR3 reads TGTGCCAGCAGCCCCCCCAGGGGACCCTATGGCTACACCTTC.